The 25 T cell receptor beta chains given below trace back to one sample, sequenced in a study of blood T cell repertoires in COVID-19. Libraries were prepared by immunoSEQ multiplex PCR; TCRdb keeps only in-frame clonotypes and omits some of them. The data hold over 150,000 clones, with around four fifths observed a single time. The material sequenced was peripheral blood. These receptors were collected from a woman of 80 years or more with COVID-19, enrolled during active disease.

V is TRBV7-3 and J is TRBJ2-5, with TRBD1 as a possible D gene (5 bases). The CDR3 is 14 residues long. V was trimmed by 1 base and J by 2 bases, leaving 8 bases between them. Germline V lookup: CDR1 SGHTA, CDR2 FQGTGA. CDR3 protein: CASSLNQGQETQYF. The CDR3 DNA follows: TGTGCCAGCAGCTTAAACCAGGGACAAGAGACCCAGTACTTC.

The chain combines TRBV29-1 with TRBJ2-1; maybe TRBD2 (6 bases). CDR3 size: 13 residues. Germline assignment: CDR1 SQVTM and CDR2 ANQGSEA. Between the trimmed V and J ends, which lost 6 bases and 9 bases, there was a span of 18 bases. CDR3 sequence: CSVGPPGGVEQFF. The CDR3 DNA follows: TGCAGCGTCGGCCCCCCCGGAGGGGTTGAGCAGTTCTTC.

The chain joins TRBV2 to TRBJ1-5; TRBD1 agrees at 7 bases. The length of the CDR3 is 15 residues. CDR1 is SNHLY and CDR2 is FYNNEI in the germline V gene. V shed 8 bases and J 7 bases; nucleotides not matched to a gene: 14. The CDR3 DNA reads as TGTGCCAGCGCCTTCCAGGACAGGTTAGGCCAGCCCCAGCATTTT. This encodes CASAFQDRLGQPQHF.

The chain uses TRBV2 and TRBJ2-1, with D possibly being TRBD2 (6 bases). Trimming removed 9 bases from V and 5 bases from J, with 14 bases in between. CDR1 is SNHLY, CDR2 FYNNEI, per germline. The CDR3 runs 13 residues. The CDR3 loop is CARRGRGNNEQFF. CDR3 coding DNA: TGTGCCAGAAGAGGTCGGGGGAACAATGAGCAGTTCTTC.

This chain links TRBV28 with TRBJ1-1; D may be TRBD1 (5 bases). V was clipped by 6 bases and J by 0 bases, with 8 bases between them. CDR1 and CDR2 from the germline V gene are MDHEN and SYDVKM. The CDR3 loop spans 13 amino acids. The CDR3 here is CASRGTMNTEAFF. In nucleotides, the CDR3 is TGTGCCAGCAGAGGGACTATGAACACTGAAGCTTTCTTT.

The chain is built from TRBV29-1 and TRBJ2-5; TRBD2 is a possible D gene (6 bases). Deletions cut 3 bases from V and 1 base from J, with 18 bases between. Per the germline V gene, CDR1 is SQVTM and CDR2 is ANQGSEA. This CDR3 spans 16 amino acids. CDR3 sequence reads: CSVDNLGAGTQETQYF. The CDR3 DNA reads as TGCAGCGTTGACAACCTTGGGGCGGGGACCCAAGAGACCCAGTACTTC.

The genes are TRBV9 and TRBJ2-1, with 8 bases aligning to TRBD2. V gave up 4 bases and J gave up 4 bases; unmatched junction bases: 7. This CDR3 spans 15 amino acids. Germline loops: CDR1 SGDLS, CDR2 YYNGEE. The CDR3: CASSPGLAWYNEQFF. In nucleotides, the CDR3 is TGTGCCAGCAGCCCCGGACTAGCTTGGTACAATGAGCAGTTCTTC.

The rearrangement links TRBV7-3 to TRBJ1-1, with no clear D. The CDR3 loop spans 15 amino acids. V was pared by 0 bases and J by 1 base, with 9 bases between. Germline lookup yields CDR1 SGHTA and CDR2 FQGTGA. CDR3 in DNA: TGTGCCAGCAGCTTAACCGGGTCGGGGAACACTGAAGCTTTCTTT. Translation: CASSLTGSGNTEAFF. The complete variable domain, with remaining parts taken from reference TRBV7-3 and TRBJ1-1, reads GAGVSQTPSNKVTEKGKYVELRCDPISGHTALYWYRQSLGQGPEFLIYFQGTGAADDSGLPNDRFFAVRPEGSVSTLKIQRTERGDSAVYLCASSLTGSGNTEAFFGQGTRLTVV.

The chain couples TRBV7-3 to TRBJ2-3, with 7 bases lining up with TRBD2. The CDR3 contains 16 residues. V lost 0 bases, J lost 3 bases, and 6 bases stayed unmatched. Looked up from germline, CDR1 is SGHTA and CDR2 is FQGTGA. CDR3 DNA: TGTGCCAGCAGCTTAACGGCCATGCGGGAGACAGATACGCAGTATTTT. Encoded protein: CASSLTAMRETDTQYF. Supplemented by reference TRBV7-3 and TRBJ2-3, the full variable domain reads GAGVSQTPSNKVTEKGKYVELRCDPISGHTALYWYRQSLGQGPEFLIYFQGTGAADDSGLPNDRFFAVRPEGSVSTLKIQRTERGDSAVYLCASSLTAMRETDTQYFGPGTRLTVL.

V gene TRBV7-8 combines with J gene TRBJ2-7; TRBD1 agrees at 9 bases. The V gene end was trimmed by 2 bases and the J gene end by 0 bases; junction bases not matched to a gene: 14. CDR3 length: 19 residues. CDR1 is SGHVS, CDR2 FQNEAQ, per germline. CDR3 in amino acids: CASSLPQEGQGGSSYEQYF. CDR3 DNA sequence: TGTGCCAGCAGCTTACCCCAAGAGGGACAGGGTGGATCCTCCTACGAGCAGTACTTC.

V usage is TRBV6-2 or TRBV6-3 and J usage is TRBJ1-2, with no clear D. Germline CDR1 reads MNHEY; CDR2 reads SVGEGT. Between the trimmed V and J ends, which lost 6 bases and 3 bases, there was a span of 11 bases. The CDR3 contains 13 residues. The CDR3 sequence: CASRPSSYYGYTF. In DNA form, the CDR3 reads TGTGCCAGCAGGCCTAGCTCCTACTATGGCTACACCTTC.

The V call is TRBV19, the J call TRBJ1-2; TRBD1 aligns across 8 bases. Germline CDR1 LNHDA, CDR2 SQIVND (reference sequence). CDR3 length: 19 residues. Trimming took 6 bases from V and 7 from J; bases not matched to a gene: 25. For the CDR3, the DNA is TGTGCCAGTAGCGACTTTTTCACCATGACCGGGACAGGTTCTCGTGGCTACACCTTC. Translation: CASSDFFTMTGTGSRGYTF.

The rearrangement joins TRBV6-5 to TRBJ1-1; D not resolved. The CDR3 runs 12 residues. Germline loops: CDR1 MNHEY, CDR2 SVGAGI. Trimming removed 6 bases at V and 9 bases at J, with 14 bases between. CDR3 DNA sequence: TGTGCCAGCAGGACCGGGAGAGGGAAAGCTTTCTTT. Translated: CASRTGRGKAFF.

This sequence joins TRBV6-6 and TRBJ2-1; weak D call: TRBD2 (6 bases). Trimming took off 2 bases at V and 7 bases at J, with 15 bases between the two ends. From germline, CDR1 is MNHNY and CDR2 SVGAGI (reference sequence). The CDR3 is made up of 15 amino acids. The CDR3 nucleotides read TGTGCCAGCAGTTACGGACGAGGGGCGGGAAATGAGCAGTTCTTC. It translates to CASSYGRGAGNEQFF.

This chain links TRBV4-1 with TRBJ2-5; TRBD1 agrees at 9 bases. Germline V gene lookup returns CDR1 MGHRA and CDR2 YSYEKL. The CDR3 consists of 16 residues. Trimming took 2 bases from V and 5 from J; bases not matched to a gene: 9. The CDR3: CASSQLDRGRGETQYF. The CDR3 coding sequence is TGCGCCAGCAGCCAACTGGACAGGGGCCGGGGGGAGACCCAGTACTTC.

This clone occurred once. V gene TRBV5-1 combines with J gene TRBJ2-5; D unresolved. The germline V gene encodes CDR1 SGHRS and CDR2 YFSETQ. This CDR3 is built from 14 residues. V lost 3 bases and J lost 2, with 11 bases in between. CDR3 protein: CASSSRFAQETQYF. CDR3 bases: TGCGCCAGCAGCTCCCGGTTTGCTCAAGAGACCCAGTACTTC.

The chain links TRBV7-8 to TRBJ2-1, with a weak D call TRBD1 (6 bases). The CDR3 runs to 14 residues. V lost 1 base, J lost 9 bases, and 13 bases lay in between. CDR1 is SGHVS and CDR2 is FQNEAQ in the germline V gene. CDR3 coding DNA: TGTGCCAGCAGCTTAGGGGTGGGGGCGGCTGAGCAGTTCTTC. Amino acid sequence: CASSLGVGAAEQFF.

This clone was seen just once. CDR3 protein: CASSLEGDQPQHF. The DNA of the CDR3 is TGTGCCAGCAGTTTAGAGGGGGATCAGCCCCAGCATTTT. This chain connects TRBV12-3 or TRBV12-4 to TRBJ1-5; a weak D match, TRBD1 (6 bases). Trimming pared 1 base from V and 5 bases from J, leaving 6 bases between. This CDR3 contains 13 residues.

This rearrangement joins TRBV18 to TRBJ1-1; TRBD1 agrees at 7 bases. CDR3 length: 14 amino acids. Germline V gene sequence: CDR1 KGHSH, CDR2 LQKENI. With 5 bases clipped from V and 0 bases from J, the junction kept 3 bases outside the gene matches. For the CDR3, the DNA is TGTGCCAGCTCAGCACAGGGGCTGAACACTGAAGCTTTCTTT. It is translated as CASSAQGLNTEAFF.

The gene calls are TRBV5-1 and TRBJ2-1, with 8 bases aligning to TRBD2. The CDR3 runs to 16 residues. J gave up 2 bases and V 2 bases, and 6 bases lay outside the gene matches. Germline V CDR1 and CDR2: SGHRS, YFSETQ. The CDR3 sequence is CASSFTGTRAYNEQFF. Written as DNA, the CDR3 is TGCGCCAGCAGCTTCACCGGGACTAGGGCCTACAATGAGCAGTTCTTC. Using reference TRBV5-1 and TRBJ2-1 for the parts outside the CDR3, the full variable domain is KAGVTQTPRYLIKTRGQQVTLSCSPISGHRSVSWYQQTPGQGLQFLFEYFSETQRNKGNFPGRFSGRQFSNSRSEMNVSTLELGDSALYLCASSFTGTRAYNEQFFGPGTRLTVL.

This clone has only a few counts. The CDR3 protein is CASSRDNLNTEAFF. The CDR3 nucleotides read TGTGCCAGCAGTCGGGACAATCTGAACACTGAAGCTTTCTTT. The rearrangement joins TRBV5-4 to TRBJ1-1; tentative D call: TRBD1 (6 bases). This CDR3 is built from 14 residues. The germline gives CDR1 SGHNT, CDR2 YYREEE (reference sequence). Between the trimmed V and J ends, which lost 5 bases and 0 bases, there was a span of 11 bases.

The CDR3 sequence is CASSGAGGNTEQFF. The CDR3, as DNA: TGTGCCAGCAGTGGGGCGGGAGGGAACACTGAGCAGTTCTTC. The gene calls are TRBV6-6 and TRBJ2-1; TRBD2 matches 9 bases. Germline CDR1 and CDR2: MNHNY and SVGAGI (reference sequence). CDR3 length: 14 amino acids. V lost 5 bases and J lost 9; bases outside the gene matches: 8.

The chain couples TRBV18 to TRBJ1-4, with a tentative D call TRBD1 (5 bases). The germline V and J ends were trimmed by 5 bases and 2 bases, with 15 bases remaining between them. Looked up from germline, CDR1 is KGHSH and CDR2 is LQKENI. The CDR3 sequence is 16 residues long. The CDR3 reads CASSLSIPGTNEKLFF. Here the CDR3 DNA reads TGTGCCAGCTCATTGAGTATCCCAGGGACTAATGAAAAACTGTTTTTT. The variable domain in full, completed from reference TRBV18 and TRBJ1-4, reads NAGVMQNPRHLVRRRGQEARLRCSPMKGHSHVYWYRQLPEEGLKFMVYLQKENIIDESGMPKERFSAEFPKEGPSILRIQQVVRGDSAAYFCASSLSIPGTNEKLFFGSGTQLSVL.

This chain links TRBV28 with TRBJ2-5, with a tentative D call TRBD2 (6 bases). CDR3 length: 16 amino acids. CDR1 and CDR2 (germline): MDHEN, SYDVKM. V lost 6 bases and J lost 5, with 22 bases in between. The CDR3 nucleotides read TGTGCCAGCAGCCCCATATGGGGGGAGATTGAGGAGACCCAGTACTTC. Translation: CASSPIWGEIEETQYF.

V gene TRBV6-5 combines with J gene TRBJ2-5, with a weak D call TRBD1 (5 bases). Trimming cost V 7 bases and J 4 bases, with 16 bases left between them. The CDR3 runs to 14 residues. Germline-derived CDR1 and CDR2 are MNHEY and SVGAGI. The DNA of the CDR3 is TGTGCCAGCATACGGACAAGCTGGAGAGAGACCCAGTACTTC. Translation: CASIRTSWRETQYF.